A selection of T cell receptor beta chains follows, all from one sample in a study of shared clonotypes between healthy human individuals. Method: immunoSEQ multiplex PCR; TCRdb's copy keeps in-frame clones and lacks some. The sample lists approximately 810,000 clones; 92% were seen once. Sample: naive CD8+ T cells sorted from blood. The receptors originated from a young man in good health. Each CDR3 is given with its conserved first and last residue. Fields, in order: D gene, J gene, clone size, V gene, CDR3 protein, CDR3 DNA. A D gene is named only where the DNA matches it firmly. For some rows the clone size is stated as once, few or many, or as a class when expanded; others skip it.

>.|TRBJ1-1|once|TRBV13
CASSFIGNTEAFF
TGTGCCAGCAGCTTCATAGGCAACACTGAAGCTTTCTTT
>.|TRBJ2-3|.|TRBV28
CASRRGLSTDTQYF
TGTGCCAGCCGGCGGGGCCTGAGCACAGATACGCAGTATTTT
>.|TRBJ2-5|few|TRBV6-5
CASSLGGGRETQYF
TGTGCCAGCAGTCTAGGGGGGGGGCGGGAGACCCAGTACTTC
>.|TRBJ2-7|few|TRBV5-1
CASSSTGSAAYEQYF
TGCGCCAGCAGCTCAACCGGGTCCGCAGCCTACGAGCAGTACTTC
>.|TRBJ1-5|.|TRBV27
CASRPGQENQPQHF
TGTGCCAGCCGGCCGGGCCAGGAGAATCAGCCCCAGCATTTT
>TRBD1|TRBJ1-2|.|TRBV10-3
CATGTGNYGYTF
TGTGCCACCGGGACAGGGAACTATGGCTACACCTTC
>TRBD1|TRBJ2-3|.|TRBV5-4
CASSLQGTNTDTQYF
TGTGCCAGCAGCTTACAGGGGACAAACACAGATACGCAGTATTTT
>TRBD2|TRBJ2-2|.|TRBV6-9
CASSYSPRTSGIEGTGELFF
TGTGCCAGCAGTTATTCCCCCCGGACTAGCGGGATAGAGGGGACCGGGGAGCTGTTTTTT
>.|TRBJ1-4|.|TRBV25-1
CASSEYNAENEKLFF
TGTGCCAGCAGTGAATACAATGCAGAGAATGAAAAACTGTTTTTT
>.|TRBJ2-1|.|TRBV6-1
CASSTGDSYNEQFF
TGTGCCAGCAGTACAGGTGATTCCTACAATGAGCAGTTCTTC
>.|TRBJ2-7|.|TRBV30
CAWNLGVAYEQYF
TGTGCCTGGAATTTAGGGGTTGCCTACGAGCAGTACTTC
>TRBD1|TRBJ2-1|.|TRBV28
CASEQGDYNEQFF
TGTGCCAGCGAACAGGGGGATTACAATGAGCAGTTCTTC
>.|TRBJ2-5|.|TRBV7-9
CASSAEGETQYF
TGTGCCAGCAGCGCCGAGGGGGAGACCCAGTACTTC
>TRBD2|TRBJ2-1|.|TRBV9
CASSVSGTSGYNEQFF
TGTGCCAGCAGCGTAAGCGGGACTAGCGGTTACAATGAGCAGTTCTTC
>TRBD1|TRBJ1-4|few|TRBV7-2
CASSTGVNEKLFF
TGTGCCAGCAGCACAGGGGTTAACGAAAAACTGTTTTTT
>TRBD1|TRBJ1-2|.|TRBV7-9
CASSFLRDSPEGYTF
TGTGCCAGCAGCTTCCTGAGGGACAGCCCGGAAGGCTACACCTTC
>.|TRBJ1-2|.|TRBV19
CASIPAADPYGYTF
TGTGCCAGTATCCCCGCCGCGGATCCGTATGGCTACACCTTC
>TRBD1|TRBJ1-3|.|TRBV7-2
CASSRDSRSGNTIYF
TGTGCCAGCAGCCGGGACAGCCGCTCTGGAAACACCATATATTTT
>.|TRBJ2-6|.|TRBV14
CASSQAFLPGANVLTF
TGTGCCAGCAGCCAAGCCTTTTTACCTGGGGCCAACGTCCTGACTTTC
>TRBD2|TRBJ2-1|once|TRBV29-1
CSVEDTSGNNEQFF
TGCAGCGTTGAGGATACTAGCGGAAACAATGAGCAGTTCTTC
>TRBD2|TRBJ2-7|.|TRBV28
CASSLGGSQYEQYF
TGTGCCAGCAGTTTGGGCGGGAGCCAGTACGAGCAGTACTTC
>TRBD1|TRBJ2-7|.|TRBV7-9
CASSLARADRDHEQYF
TGTGCCAGCAGCTTAGCTCGGGCAGACAGGGACCACGAGCAGTACTTC
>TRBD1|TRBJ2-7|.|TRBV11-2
CASSIGTGTYEQYF
TGTGCCAGCAGCATTGGGACAGGGACCTACGAGCAGTACTTC
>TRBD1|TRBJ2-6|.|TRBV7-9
CASSLARGRGSGANVLTF
TGTGCCAGCAGCTTAGCGCGAGGCAGGGGGTCTGGGGCCAACGTCCTGACTTTC
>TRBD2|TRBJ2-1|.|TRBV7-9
CASSFSRRGASGRDNEQFF
TGTGCCAGCAGCTTTAGCCGCCGGGGAGCTAGCGGGAGGGATAATGAGCAGTTCTTC
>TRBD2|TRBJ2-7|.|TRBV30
CAWSVKAGGNSYEQYF
TGTGCCTGGAGTGTTAAGGCGGGAGGTAACTCCTACGAGCAGTACTTC
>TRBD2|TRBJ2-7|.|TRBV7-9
CASSSPGTSYEQYF
TGTGCCAGCAGCTCACCCGGGACTAGTTACGAGCAGTACTTC
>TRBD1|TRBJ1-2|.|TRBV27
CASSFSGTGHGYTF
TGTGCCAGCAGTTTTTCCGGGACAGGGCATGGCTACACCTTC
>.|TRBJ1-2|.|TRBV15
CATSRDLGRPNYGYTF
TGTGCCACCAGCAGAGATCTAGGCAGACCTAACTATGGCTACACCTTC
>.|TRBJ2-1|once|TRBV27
CASSTGLANNEQFF
TGTGCCAGCAGTACTGGGCTAGCTAACAATGAGCAGTTCTTC
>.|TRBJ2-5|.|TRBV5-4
CASSWGTTRGTQYF
TGTGCCAGCAGCTGGGGGACAACCCGGGGGACCCAGTACTTC
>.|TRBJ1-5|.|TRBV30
CAWSTTGSNQPQHF
TGTGCCTGGAGTACCACAGGGTCCAATCAGCCCCAGCATTTT
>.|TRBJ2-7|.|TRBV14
CASSHDFNPYEQYF
TGTGCCAGCAGCCACGATTTCAATCCCTACGAGCAGTACTTC
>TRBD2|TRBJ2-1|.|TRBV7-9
CASSLAGLAENEQFF
TGTGCCAGCAGCTTAGCGGGACTAGCGGAAAATGAGCAGTTCTTC
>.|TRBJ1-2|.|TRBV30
CAWSIDNYGYTF
TGTGCCTGGAGTATAGATAACTATGGCTACACCTTC
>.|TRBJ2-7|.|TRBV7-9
CASSFGHEQYF
TGTGCCAGCAGCTTTGGCCACGAGCAGTACTTC
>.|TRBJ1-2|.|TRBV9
CASSGRRGDANYGYTF
TGTGCCAGCAGCGGACGCCGGGGGGACGCTAACTATGGCTACACCTTC
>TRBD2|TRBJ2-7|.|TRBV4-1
CASSQVFPAGENSYEQYF
TGCGCCAGCAGCCAAGTTTTCCCAGCGGGAGAGAACTCCTACGAGCAGTACTTC
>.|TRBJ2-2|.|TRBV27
CASSFMLVGNTGELFF
TGTGCCAGCAGTTTCATGCTTGTGGGGAACACCGGGGAGCTGTTTTTT
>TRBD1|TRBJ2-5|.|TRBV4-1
CASSQDGTDETQYF
TGCGCCAGCAGCCAAGATGGGACAGACGAGACCCAGTACTTC
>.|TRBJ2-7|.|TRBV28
CASSLRAYEQYF
TGTGCCAGCAGTCTACGGGCCTACGAGCAGTACTTC
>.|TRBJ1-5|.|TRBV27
CASSLTGGKNQPQHF
TGTGCCAGCAGTTTAACCGGGGGTAAGAATCAGCCCCAGCATTTT
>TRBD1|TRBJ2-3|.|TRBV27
CASSRDRGPADTQYF
TGTGCCAGCAGCCGAGACAGGGGGCCGGCAGATACGCAGTATTTT
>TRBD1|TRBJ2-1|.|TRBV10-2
CASSEGTGGKREFF
TGCGCCAGCAGTGAGGGGACAGGGGGCAAACGCGAGTTCTTC
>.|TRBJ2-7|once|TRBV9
CASSVGQMTSYEQYF
TGTGCCAGCAGCGTAGGACAGATGACCTCCTACGAGCAGTACTTC
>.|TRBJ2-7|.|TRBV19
CASSLGLEQYF
TGTGCCAGTAGTTTAGGACTCGAGCAGTACTTC
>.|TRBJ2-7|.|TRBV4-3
CASSQDRGTYEQYF
TGCGCCAGCAGCCAAGATCGGGGAACCTACGAGCAGTACTTC
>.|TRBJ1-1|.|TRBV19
CASCMSNTEAFF
TGTGCCAGTTGTATGTCAAACACTGAAGCTTTCTTT
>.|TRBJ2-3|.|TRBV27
CASTPGRLPTDTQYF
TGTGCCAGCACCCCTGGACGACTCCCCACAGATACGCAGTATTTT
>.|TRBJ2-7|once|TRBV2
CASSNPGQNSYEQYF
TGTGCCAGCAGCAACCCGGGACAAAACTCCTACGAGCAGTACTTC
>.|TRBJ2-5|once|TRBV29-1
CSVQGNGETQYF
TGCAGCGTTCAGGGTAATGGGGAGACCCAGTACTTC